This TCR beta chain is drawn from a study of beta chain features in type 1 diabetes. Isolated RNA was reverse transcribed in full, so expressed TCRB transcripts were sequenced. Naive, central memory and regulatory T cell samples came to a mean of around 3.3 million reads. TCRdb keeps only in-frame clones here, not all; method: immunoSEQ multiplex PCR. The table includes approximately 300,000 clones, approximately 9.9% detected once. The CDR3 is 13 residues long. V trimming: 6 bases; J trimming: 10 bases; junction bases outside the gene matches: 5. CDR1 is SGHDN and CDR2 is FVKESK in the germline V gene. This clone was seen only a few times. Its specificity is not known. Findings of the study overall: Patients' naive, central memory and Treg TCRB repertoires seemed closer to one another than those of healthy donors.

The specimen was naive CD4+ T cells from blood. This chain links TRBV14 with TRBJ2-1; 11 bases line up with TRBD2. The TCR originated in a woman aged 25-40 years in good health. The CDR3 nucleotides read TGTGCCAGCAGACTAGCGGGAGCAGGGGAGCAGTTCTTC. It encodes CASRLAGAGEQFF.